This T cell receptor (beta chain) was sequenced for a study of T cells in tuberculosis. Overall study: T cells were selected with CD1B tetramers loaded with glucose monomycolate. In South Africa, adults with active tuberculosis were compared with IGRA-negative and latently infected IGRA-positive adolescents.

Measured with immunoSEQ multiplex PCR; TCRdb has only the in-frame clones, and not every one. This table has around 30,000 clones, roughly 93% appearing once. Documented time point: new active TB diagnosis, blood taken before or within 7 days of starting treatment. Active tuberculosis patients were new diagnoses, HIV-seronegative, South African, and aged 18 years or older. Concerning this clone itself: Its matching antigen is unknown.

Study-wide results and caveats: The TCR-beta difference was not significant; alpha differences partly reflected length.

This CDR3 comprises 14 residues. Trimming stripped 3 bases from V and 1 base from J, with 10 bases between. Germline V gene data show CDR1 as PRHDT and CDR2 as FYEKMQ (reference sequence). This chain joins TRBV13 and TRBJ2-7, with D possibly being TRBD1 (6 bases). The receptor was isolated from an adult with tuberculosis. The sequencing here drew on PBMCs, taken at tuberculosis diagnosis. Here the CDR3 reads CASSLRTESYEQYF. Here the CDR3 DNA reads TGTGCCAGCAGCTTGAGGACAGAATCCTACGAGCAGTACTTC.